This entry lists 11 T cell receptor beta chains sequenced from one sample in a study of cytomegalovirus exposure and HLA in healthy donors. The primer mix had 60 Vbeta and 13 Jbeta primers. Libraries were prepared by immunoSEQ multiplex PCR; TCRdb keeps only in-frame clonotypes and omits some of them. This sample carries 130,000 to 150,000 clones, just under 80% of them seen once, and the ten largest clones take roughly 2%. Sequenced material: PBMCs. The origin of the receptors is a man aged 25 to 45 in good health and CMV-seronegative.

The CDR3 sequence is CASSLTGGISQPQHF. For the CDR3, the DNA is TGCGCCAGCAGTTTGACAGGGGGCATTAGTCAGCCCCAGCATTTT. This rearrangement joins TRBV10-2 to TRBJ1-5; the match to TRBD1 covers 10 bases. The CDR3 has 15 residues. The germline gives CDR1 WSHSY, CDR2 SAAADI. V lost 5 bases, J lost 6 bases, and 7 bases stayed unmatched.

This clone has just a few counts. J is TRBJ1-4 and V is TRBV25-1; D not resolved. The V and J ends lost 2 bases and 4 bases respectively, with 8 bases between them. Germline loops: CDR1 MGHDK, CDR2 SYGVNS. This CDR3 comprises 14 residues. In DNA form, the CDR3 reads TGTGCCAGCAGTGAAAGCCCCGTTAATGAAAAACTGTTTTTT. Its protein product is CASSESPVNEKLFF.

The J gene is TRBJ1-4, the V gene TRBV5-1; no clear D gene. V was clipped by 4 bases and J by 4 bases, with 14 bases between them. Germline V gives CDR1 SGHRS, CDR2 YFSETQ. This CDR3 spans 15 amino acids. CDR3 loop: CASSPGAAGNEKLFF. The CDR3 DNA sequence: TGCGCCAGCAGCCCAGGTGCTGCCGGTAATGAAAAACTGTTTTTT.

The genes are TRBV27 and TRBJ1-4; D may be TRBD1 (5 bases). The V end was cut by 1 base, the J end by 7 bases, with 10 bases between. The CDR3 spans 14 residues. Germline CDR1 MNHEY, CDR2 SMNVEV (reference sequence). CDR3 sequence: CASSLYNRPEKLFF. CDR3 coding DNA: TGTGCCAGCAGTTTATACAACAGGCCTGAAAAACTGTTTTTT. Full variable domain (rest looked up from reference TRBV27 and TRBJ1-4): EAQVTQNPRYLITVTGKKLTVTCSQNMNHEYMSWYRQDPGLGLRQIYYSMNVEVTDKGDVPEGYKVSRKEKRNFPLILESPSPNQTSLYFCASSLYNRPEKLFFGSGTQLSVL.

The rearrangement links TRBV19 to TRBJ1-1; 9 bases agree with TRBD1. Per germline, CDR1 LNHDA and CDR2 SQIVND (reference sequence). The CDR3 consists of 15 residues. V shed 3 bases and J 8 bases; nucleotides not matched to a gene: 10. CDR3 sequence reads: CASSIPGQGWREAFF. The CDR3 DNA is TGTGCCAGTAGTATTCCGGGACAGGGCTGGAGAGAAGCTTTCTTT.

The V call is TRBV5-1, the J call TRBJ1-1, with 8 bases that match TRBD1. This CDR3 has 14 residues. Germline lookup yields CDR1 SGHRS and CDR2 YFSETQ. V lost 4 bases to trimming and J lost 1 base; unmatched junction nucleotides: 3. The CDR3 bases are TGCGCCAGCAGCCCCGGGACAGGGAACACTGAAGCTTTCTTT. The encoded protein is CASSPGTGNTEAFF. Drawing the rest from reference TRBV5-1 and TRBJ1-1, the complete variable domain is KAGVTQTPRYLIKTRGQQVTLSCSPISGHRSVSWYQQTPGQGLQFLFEYFSETQRNKGNFPGRFSGRQFSNSRSEMNVSTLELGDSALYLCASSPGTGNTEAFFGQGTRLTVV.

V is TRBV28 and J is TRBJ1-1; possible D gene TRBD1, 6 bases. The CDR3 is 13 amino acids. V lost 5 bases and J 11 bases, leaving 18 bases between the germline ends. From germline, CDR1 is MDHEN and CDR2 SYDVKM. The CDR3 sequence: CASSRRDTPWAFF. Here the CDR3 DNA reads TGTGCCAGCAGTCGCCGGGACACCCCGTGGGCTTTCTTT.

CDR3 region: CASSHGVDSYNEQFF. Here the CDR3 DNA reads TGCGCCAGCAGCCACGGTGTGGACAGCTACAATGAGCAGTTCTTC. This chain uses TRBV4-1 with TRBJ2-1; the D gene is possibly TRBD1 (6 bases). This CDR3 is 15 amino acids long. The germline CDR1 and CDR2 sequences are MGHRA and YSYEKL. The V end lost 3 bases, the J end lost 3 bases, and 12 bases lay between the germline ends.

CDR3 nucleotide sequence: TGCGCCAGCAGCCGGACAGAAGAGACCCAGTACTTC. It yields the protein CASSRTEETQYF. This rearrangement joins TRBV5-1 to TRBJ2-5; possible D gene TRBD1, 6 bases. The CDR3 length is 12 residues. Germline CDR1 is SGHRS and CDR2 is YFSETQ. Between the trimmed V and J ends, which lost 4 bases and 3 bases, there was a span of 7 bases.

The rearrangement links TRBV15 to TRBJ2-3; maybe TRBD2 (6 bases). Deletions cut 1 base from V and 5 bases from J, with 19 bases between. The germline gives CDR1 LNHNV, CDR2 YYDKDF (reference sequence). CDR3 length: 17 amino acids. The DNA of the CDR3 is TGTGCCACCAGCAGAGGGCGCCGGGCCGCGGGACGAGATACGCAGTATTTT. It codes for CATSRGRRAAGRDTQYF.

This clone showed up many times. The rearrangement uses TRBV29-1 and TRBJ2-5; maybe TRBD1 (6 bases). Between the trimmed V and J ends, which lost 7 bases and 7 bases, there was a span of 13 bases. The CDR3 runs 11 residues. CDR1 is SQVTM, CDR2 ANQGSEA, per germline. CDR3 nucleotide sequence: TGCAGCGGAAAGGGGGTGGGGACCCAGTACTTC. This codes for CSGKGVGTQYF.